These T cell receptor beta chains were read from a single sample in a study of technical replicates of blood from a handful of donors. The assay was immunoSEQ multiplex PCR, and TCRdb's table has in-frame clones only and misses some. The table has under 95,000 clones, 91% seen once; the top ten hold about 0.36%. Source material: T cells isolated from PBMCs. The receptor set was obtained from a human donor in good health. Some clones in this sample may be carry-over from other donors' samples. CDR3s include the opening cysteine and the closing phenylalanine or tryptophan. D genes are given only for firm matches. Clone size, where shown, is once, few, many, or a class for clones that have expanded.

J gene,D gene,clone size,V gene,CDR3 DNA,CDR3 protein
TRBJ1-1,TRBD1,.,TRBV5-1,TGCGCCAGCAGCTTAACGCCGACAGGGGGCAACACTGAAGCTTTCTTT,CASSLTPTGGNTEAFF
TRBJ2-1,.,.,TRBV19,TGTGCCAGTAGTATAGATCTAGGAAATGAGCAGTTCTTC,CASSIDLGNEQFF
TRBJ2-7,TRBD1,once,TRBV6-1,TGTGCCAGCAGCCCAACAGGGGCCAGCTCCTACGAGCAGTACTTC,CASSPTGASSYEQYF
TRBJ1-1,TRBD1,.,TRBV5-4,TGTGCCAGCAGCTCGGGGACAGGAAGTCCGGGGAACACTGAAGCTTTCTTT,CASSSGTGSPGNTEAFF
TRBJ2-1,TRBD2,.,TRBV7-9,TGTGCCAGCCGCTTTAGGTCAGCGGGAGGGGTGAGTGAGCAGTTCTTC,CASRFRSAGGVSEQFF
TRBJ1-5,.,.,TRBV28,TGTGCCAGCAGCGTCACAGGTCAGCCCCAGCATTTT,CASSVTGQPQHF
TRBJ2-3,.,.,TRBV19,TGTGCCAGTAGTATAACGGGAAGTGGGACAGATACGCAGTATTTT,CASSITGSGTDTQYF
TRBJ2-2,.,.,TRBV5-1,TGCGCCAGCAGCTTAAGTGACAGACACACCGGGGAGCTGTTTTTT,CASSLSDRHTGELFF
TRBJ1-5,.,.,TRBV19,TGTGCCAGTAGTATCGTAGGGGGGGAAGATAGCAATCAGCCCCAGCATTTT,CASSIVGGEDSNQPQHF
TRBJ2-3,.,.,TRBV14,TGTGCCAGCAGCCAAGTACCGAGGAGTTGGGATACGCAGTATTTT,CASSQVPRSWDTQYF
TRBJ1-2,.,.,TRBV4-3,TGCGCCAGCAGCCAAGATAGAGGGATTGGGTATGGCTACACCTTC,CASSQDRGIGYGYTF
TRBJ2-7,.,.,TRBV10-2,TGCGCCAGCAGTGAAGGGGTCGAGCAGTACTTC,CASSEGVEQYF
TRBJ2-2,.,.,TRBV10-3,TGTGCCATCAGTGGTAGGGGGGGGGCACGGACCGGGGAGCTGTTTTTT,CAISGRGGARTGELFF
TRBJ1-2,TRBD1,.,TRBV9,TGTGCCAGCAGCGTATTAGGGGGCCTCTATGGCTACACCTTC,CASSVLGGLYGYTF
TRBJ2-2,TRBD1,.,TRBV5-4,TGTGCCAGCAGCCGTGGACAGGGCGCCGGGGAGCTGTTTTTT,CASSRGQGAGELFF